This entry features one T cell receptor beta chain sequence. This sample was taken from a study of blood T cell repertoires in COVID-19. The CDR3 is 15 residues long. Germline values: CDR1 LGHDT, CDR2 YNNKEL (reference sequence). With 3 bases clipped from V and 2 bases from J, the junction kept 6 bases outside the gene matches. The method was immunoSEQ multiplex PCR; TCRdb's version includes in-frame clones alone and lacks a portion of them. The sample yields approximately 360,000 clones, roughly 90% seen once. The TCR sequence derives from a woman younger than 45 with acute COVID-19. The specimen sequenced was PBMCs or T cells enriched from blood (not recorded which). V usage is TRBV3-1 (or the pseudogene TRBV3-2) and J usage is TRBJ2-7, with 8 bases identical to TRBD1. This CDR3 reads CASSHSQGVAYEQYF. The DNA of the CDR3 is TGTGCCAGCAGCCACTCACAGGGGGTTGCCTACGAGCAGTACTTC.